Shown below are 5 T cell receptor beta chains from a single sample sequenced in a study of T cells in Graves' hyperthyroidism and ophthalmopathy. From RNA transcripts, TCR beta CDR3 regions were amplified. Using the HTBI primer set, a first-round RT-PCR was run on the TCR CDR3. TCRdb reprocessed the multiplex PCR reads with MiXCR, giving one entry per CDR3 protein. Of around 700,000 distinct CDR3 sequences detected, about 17% appear once; the ten largest clones hold roughly 17%. The specimen was blood. The receptors were gathered from a woman in her 50s with Graves' hyperthyroidism that later progressed to Graves' ophthalmopathy.

This clonotype occurred many times. The chain couples TRBV2 to TRBJ2-1; no clear D gene. This CDR3 spans 13 amino acids. The germline V gene encodes CDR1 SNHLY and CDR2 FYNNEI. The V and J ends lost 8 bases and 7 bases respectively, with 15 bases between them. The chain's CDR3 is CASLNPLLNEQFF. The CDR3 DNA is TGTGCCAGCCTAAACCCTCTACTTAATGAGCAGTTCTTC.

CDR3 nucleotide sequence: TGTGCCAGCGGTCAGACAGGGGGTAGTGATCAGCCCCAGCATTTT. Amino acids: CASGQTGGSDQPQHF. The chain recombines TRBV6-1 with TRBJ1-5, with 9 bases lining up with TRBD1. The germline V gene has CDR1 MNHNS and CDR2 SASEGT. Trimming at V came to 8 bases and at J to 5 bases, leaving 10 bases not matched to a gene. The CDR3 covers 15 residues.

The V gene is TRBV20-1, the J gene TRBJ2-6; the D is unclear. Trimming took off 0 bases at V and 0 bases at J, with 6 bases between the two ends. The CDR3 extends over 15 amino acids. CDR1 DFQATT and CDR2 SNEGSKA come from the germline V gene (reference sequence). Here the CDR3 reads CSAREVYSGANVLTF. CDR3 nucleotides: TGCAGTGCTAGAGAGGTATACTCTGGGGCCAACGTCCTGACTTTC.

This clonotype has a count of ten or more. V gene TRBV5-1 combines with J gene TRBJ1-1; 8 positions match TRBD1. V gave up 2 bases and J gave up 4 bases; unmatched junction bases: 4. The CDR3 has 14 amino acids. CDR1 is SGHRS and CDR2 is YFSETQ in the germline V gene. CDR3 residues: CASSLQGVGTEAFF. In DNA, the CDR3 is TGCGCCAGCAGCTTACAGGGGGTCGGCACTGAAGCTTTCTTT.

This clonotype was counted many times. The chain joins TRBV12-3 or TRBV12-4 to TRBJ2-7; D is unclear. Trimming removed 2 bases from V and 1 base from J, with 15 bases in between. The CDR3 totals 16 residues. CDR3 protein: CASSLYVASLSYEQYF. CDR3 nucleotides: TGTGCCAGCAGTTTATATGTGGCGAGTCTTTCCTACGAGCAGTACTTC.